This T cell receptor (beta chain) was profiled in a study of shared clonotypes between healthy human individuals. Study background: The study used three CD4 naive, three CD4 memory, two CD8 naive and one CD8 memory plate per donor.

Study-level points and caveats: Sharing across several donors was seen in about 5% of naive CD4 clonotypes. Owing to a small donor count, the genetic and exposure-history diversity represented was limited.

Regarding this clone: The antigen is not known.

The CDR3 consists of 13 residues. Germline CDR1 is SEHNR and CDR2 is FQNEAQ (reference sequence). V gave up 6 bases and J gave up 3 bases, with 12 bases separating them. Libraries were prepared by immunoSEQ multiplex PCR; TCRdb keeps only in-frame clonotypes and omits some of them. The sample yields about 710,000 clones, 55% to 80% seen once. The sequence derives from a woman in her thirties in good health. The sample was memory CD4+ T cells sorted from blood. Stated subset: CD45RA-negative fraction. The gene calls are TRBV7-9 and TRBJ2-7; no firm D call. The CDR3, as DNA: TGTGCCAGCAGTTATAAGACGGGCTACGAGCAGTACTTC. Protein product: CASSYKTGYEQYF.